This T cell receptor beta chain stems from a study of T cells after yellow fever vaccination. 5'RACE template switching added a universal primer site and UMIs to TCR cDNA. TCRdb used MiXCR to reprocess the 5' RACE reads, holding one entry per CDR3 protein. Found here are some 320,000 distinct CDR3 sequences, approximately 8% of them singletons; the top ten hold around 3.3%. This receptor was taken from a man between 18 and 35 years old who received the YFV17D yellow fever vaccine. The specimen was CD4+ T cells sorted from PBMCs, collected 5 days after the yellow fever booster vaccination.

The DNA of the CDR3 is TGTGCCAGCATCACAGACTCTGGAAACACCATATATTTT. It translates to CASITDSGNTIYF. The chain is built from TRBV6-6 and TRBJ1-3; D remains ambiguous. The CDR3 consists of 13 residues. V dropped 7 bases and J dropped 0 bases, with 7 bases sitting between them. Germline assignment: CDR1 MNHNY and CDR2 SVGAGI (reference sequence).